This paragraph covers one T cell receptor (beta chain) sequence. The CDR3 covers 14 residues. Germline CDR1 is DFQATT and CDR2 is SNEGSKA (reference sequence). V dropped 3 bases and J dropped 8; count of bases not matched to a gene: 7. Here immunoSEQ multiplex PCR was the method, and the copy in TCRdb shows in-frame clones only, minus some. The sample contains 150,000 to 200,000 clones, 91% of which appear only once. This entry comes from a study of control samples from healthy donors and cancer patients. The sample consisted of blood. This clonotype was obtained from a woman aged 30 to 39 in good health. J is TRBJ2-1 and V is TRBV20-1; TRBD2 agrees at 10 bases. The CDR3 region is CSASGLAGEDEQFF. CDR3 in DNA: TGCAGTGCTAGTGGGCTAGCGGGAGAGGATGAGCAGTTCTTC.